A few counts support the clone carrying this T cell receptor (beta chain). Antigen unknown. This sample was taken from a study of blood T cells in healthy people across ages. General study findings and limits: Possibly, changes in expanded clonotypes were confounded because donor CMV status was unknown.

Together with a sample-barcoded 5' primer, a J-beta primer mix was included in a second PCR lasting roughly 6 to 12 cycles. TCRdb itself ran the 5' RACE reads through MiXCR, one entry per CDR3 protein. The sample yields about 1.5 million distinct CDR3 sequences, roughly two fifths seen once. CDR3 length: 15 residues. J lost 0 bases, V lost 4 bases, and 5 bases had no gene match. Germline CDR1 and CDR2: SGHRS and YFSETQ. Every donor contributed about 10 milliliters of peripheral blood by blood draw. This TCR was recovered from a woman under 30 in good health. The V gene is TRBV5-1, the J gene TRBJ2-7, with 9 bases aligning to TRBD1. Specimen: blood. CDR3 in amino acids: CASSRSTGGSYEQYF. The CDR3 coding sequence is TGCGCCAGCAGCCGATCGACAGGGGGCTCCTACGAGCAGTACTTC.